This TCR beta chain was captured in a study of vaccination and CD4 T cells after COVID-19. Overall study: Two of the convalescents were Hispanic, and convalescents were six males and four females.

There are 17 residues in the CDR3. CDR1 LNHDA and CDR2 SQIVND come from the germline V gene (reference sequence). The ends lost 0 bases at V and 10 bases at J; junction bases unmatched: 6. Treatment meaning: roughly nine-day PBMC culture with coronavirus spike peptide pools or control peptides (ViraFEST assay). General study points: For convalescent patients, a median roughly 87% of reactive clones surfaced exclusively after vaccination.

The table lists this clonotype with a few counts. What it binds is not known. Oncomine TCR Beta short-read sequencing was applied to DNA from cultured CD4+ T cells. TCRdb itself ran the PCR reads through MiXCR, one entry per CDR3 protein. Of some 19,000 distinct CDR3 sequences in the sample, around 43% are singletons; the top ten hold approximately 12%. V gene TRBV19 combines with J gene TRBJ2-2; 15 bases are shared with TRBD2. The sequence derives from a human donor who had recovered from COVID-19. The specimen sequenced was CD4+ T cells from blood, cultured in vitro. The CDR3 DNA sequence: TGTGCCAGTAGTATAGAGACCGGGACTAGCGGGGGGCCGGAGCTGTTTTTT. It translates to CASSIETGTSGGPELFF.